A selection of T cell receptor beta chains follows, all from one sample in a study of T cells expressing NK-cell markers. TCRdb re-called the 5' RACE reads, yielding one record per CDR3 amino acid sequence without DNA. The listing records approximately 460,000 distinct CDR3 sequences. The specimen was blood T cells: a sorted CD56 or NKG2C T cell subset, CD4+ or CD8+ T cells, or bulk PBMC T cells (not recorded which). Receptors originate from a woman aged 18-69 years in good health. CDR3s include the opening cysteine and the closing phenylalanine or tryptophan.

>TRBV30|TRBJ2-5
CAWSVGLSSGGAMETQYF
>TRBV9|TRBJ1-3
CASSTGQGPGNTIYF
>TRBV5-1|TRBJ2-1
CASSLGAGLAGGHEQFF
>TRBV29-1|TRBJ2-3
CSAPREGGADTQYF
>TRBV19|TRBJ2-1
CASSLTPDNEQFF
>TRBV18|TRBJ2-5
CASSPYVQETQYF
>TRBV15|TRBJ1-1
CATSRDRGALNTEAFF
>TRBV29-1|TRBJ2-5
CSGKGQQETQYF
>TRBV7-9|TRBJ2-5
CASSYSGGRQETQYF
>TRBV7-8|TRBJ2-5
CASSLGPLADKETQYF
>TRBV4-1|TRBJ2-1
CASSQGEGGAYNEQFF
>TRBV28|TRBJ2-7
CASSLPGQNYEQYF
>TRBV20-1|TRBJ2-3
CSARVGTGPTDTQYF
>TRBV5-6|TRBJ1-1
CASSLVGGMNTEAFF
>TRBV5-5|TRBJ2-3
CASSLGAVSTDTQYF
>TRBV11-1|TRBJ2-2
CASSSTDGGTGDTGELFF
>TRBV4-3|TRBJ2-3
CASSQVVAGGEVTQYF
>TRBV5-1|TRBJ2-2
CASSSGTPNTGELFF
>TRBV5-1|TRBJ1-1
CASSEAGGALNTEAFF
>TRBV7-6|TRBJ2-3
CASSLPRTSGSTQYF
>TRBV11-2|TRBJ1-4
CASSLVYSSTNEKLFF
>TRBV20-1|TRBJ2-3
CSASSGATTDTQYF
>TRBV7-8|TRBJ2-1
CASSDRDRGRNEQFF
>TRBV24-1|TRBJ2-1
CATSDGGGRDNEQFF
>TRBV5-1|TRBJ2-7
CASSHWAETGPYEQYF
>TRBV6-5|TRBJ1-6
CASSYSSRGSYNSPLHF
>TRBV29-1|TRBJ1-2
CSATGPAIYGYTF
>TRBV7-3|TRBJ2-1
CASSPHSGRSSYNEQFF
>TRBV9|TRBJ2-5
CASSVGLIQETQYF
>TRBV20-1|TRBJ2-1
CSADGLAGLNEQFF
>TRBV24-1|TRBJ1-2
CATSIQGYGYTF
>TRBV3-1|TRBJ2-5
CASSPWTGEETQYF
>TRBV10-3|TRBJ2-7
CAISDIPGATYEQYF
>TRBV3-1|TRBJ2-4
CASSQESPGKNIQYF
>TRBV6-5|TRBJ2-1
CASSSRTSGSSYNEQFF
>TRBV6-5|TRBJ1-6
CASSPGGSPLHF
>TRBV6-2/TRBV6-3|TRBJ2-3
CATEELADSTDTQYF